This entry lists 32 T cell receptor beta chains sequenced from one sample in a study of blood T cell repertoires in COVID-19. Sequenced by immunoSEQ multiplex PCR; TCRdb stores in-frame clones only, minus some. The sample yields fewer than 120,000 clones, 70% to 90% seen once. The sequencing sample was made of peripheral blood. These receptor sequences come from a woman aged 50 to 65 with acute or convalescent COVID-19.

This clone has a single count. The V and J genes are TRBV7-8 and TRBJ1-5; 9 bases agree with TRBD1. The CDR3 has 17 residues. After removal of 5 bases from V and 6 bases from J, the junction contained 14 bases not matched to a gene. CDR1 is SGHVS and CDR2 is FQNEAQ in the germline V gene. The CDR3 spells CASSIRTGEVGRQPQHF. As DNA, the CDR3 is TGTGCCAGCAGCATAAGGACAGGGGAAGTTGGGCGTCAGCCCCAGCATTTT.

J is TRBJ2-3 and V is TRBV5-6; no definite D call. Per the germline V gene, CDR1 is SGHDT and CDR2 is YYEEEE. The CDR3 runs 15 residues. V was pared by 0 bases and J by 7 bases, with 15 bases between. The DNA of the CDR3 is TGTGCCAGCAGCTTGGGGGTTACAGCACAGTATACGCAGTATTTT. This codes for CASSLGVTAQYTQYF.

This clone was found a few times. This rearrangement joins TRBV19 to TRBJ1-1, with 10 bases fitting TRBD1. CDR3 length: 18 residues. Trimming removed 7 bases from V and 6 bases from J; junction bases left unmatched: 20. Germline V gives CDR1 LNHDA, CDR2 SQIVND (reference sequence). The CDR3 DNA is TGTGCCAGTATGGGGGCCCCGACAGGGGGCGTGGGTCGTGCTGAAGCTTTCTTT. This translates into CASMGAPTGGVGRAEAFF.

The gene calls are TRBV7-9 and TRBJ1-2; no clear D gene. The CDR3 contains 16 residues. Trimming cost V 3 bases and J 4 bases, with 18 bases left between them. From germline, CDR1 is SEHNR and CDR2 FQNEAQ (reference sequence). The CDR3 sequence is CASSLIGGTRGYGYTF. The DNA of the CDR3 is TGTGCCAGCAGCTTGATAGGTGGAACACGCGGCTATGGCTACACCTTC.

The chain has TRBV3-1 (or the pseudogene TRBV3-2) and TRBJ2-2; D unclear. There are 15 residues in the CDR3. Germline V gene data show CDR1 as LGHDT and CDR2 as YNNKEL (reference sequence). V gave up 0 bases and J gave up 6 bases, with 11 bases separating them. The CDR3 nucleotides are TGTGCCAGCAGCCAAGACCTAGTTTGGGCCGGGGAGCTGTTTTTT. It codes for CASSQDLVWAGELFF.

This clone turned up a few times. The V call is TRBV6-5, the J call TRBJ2-7; 12 nucleotides agree with TRBD2. Germline V gene lookup returns CDR1 MNHEY and CDR2 SVGAGI. J was trimmed by 3 bases and V by 8 bases; bases with no gene match: 5. This CDR3 comprises 14 residues. The CDR3 nucleotides read TGTGCCAGCGGCGGGACTAGCGGGTTCTACGAGCAGTACTTC. It yields the protein CASGGTSGFYEQYF.

The chain combines TRBV2 with TRBJ1-5, with D possibly being TRBD1 (5 bases). The CDR3 runs to 13 residues. The V gene lost 6 bases and the J gene lost 5 bases, with 11 bases spanning the gap. CDR1 is SNHLY and CDR2 is FYNNEI in the germline V gene. The CDR3, as DNA: TGTGCCAGCAGGGCAGGGTCCCATCAGCCCCAGCATTTT. It codes for CASRAGSHQPQHF.

The chain combines TRBV7-2 with TRBJ2-2, with no clear D. Germline CDR1 and CDR2: SGHTA and FQGNSA. The CDR3 has 16 residues. V lost 1 base, J lost 4 bases, and 13 bases lay in between. Here the CDR3 reads CASSLEQVIVTGELFF. For the CDR3, the DNA is TGTGCCAGCAGCTTAGAGCAGGTCATAGTCACCGGGGAGCTGTTTTTT.

The rearrangement links TRBV6-6 to TRBJ2-7; 8 nucleotides line up with TRBD1. V shed 5 bases, J shed 5 bases, and the junction held 11 bases outside the gene matches. The CDR3 has 15 residues. The germline V gene encodes CDR1 MNHNY and CDR2 SVGAGI (reference sequence). The DNA of the CDR3 is TGTGCCAGCAGTACCCCTGGACAGGGACTCGACGAGCAGTACTTC. As protein: CASSTPGQGLDEQYF.

This chain links TRBV18 with TRBJ1-2; D might be TRBD1 (6 bases). Germline V lookup: CDR1 KGHSH, CDR2 LQKENI. The CDR3 consists of 16 residues. V lost 0 bases to trimming and J lost 0 bases, with 11 bases between them. Here the CDR3 reads CASSPPQGRANYGYTF. Here the CDR3 DNA reads TGTGCCAGCTCACCACCCCAGGGGAGAGCTAACTATGGCTACACCTTC.

The chain uses TRBV29-1 and TRBJ2-7; 7 bases line up with TRBD1. V trimming: 7 bases; J trimming: 5 bases; junction bases outside the gene matches: 8. This CDR3 is 12 amino acids long. Germline V lookup: CDR1 SQVTM, CDR2 ANQGSEA. In DNA form, the CDR3 reads TGCAGCGGGAAGGACAGGTCGGACGAGCAGTACTTC. It yields the protein CSGKDRSDEQYF.

Here the CDR3 DNA reads TGCGCCAGCAGCTTTGGACAGACCTCCTACAATGAGCAGTTCTTC. It encodes CASSFGQTSYNEQFF. The chain employs TRBV5-1 and TRBJ2-1; D is possibly TRBD1 (6 bases). The CDR3 totals 15 residues. V lost 2 bases to trimming and J lost 0 bases, with 9 bases between them. Germline-derived CDR1 and CDR2 are SGHRS and YFSETQ.

J is TRBJ2-7 and V is TRBV2, with a weak D call TRBD2 (5 bases). The V end was cut by 3 bases, the J end by 6 bases, with 12 bases between. The CDR3 length is 13 residues. Germline V CDR1 and CDR2: SNHLY, FYNNEI. CDR3 region: CASSDRTRSEQYF. CDR3 nucleotides: TGTGCCAGCAGTGATAGAACTAGGAGCGAGCAGTACTTC.

The chain is built from TRBV28 and TRBJ2-7; no reliable D call. V gave up 2 bases and J gave up 4 bases, with 3 bases separating them. The germline V gene has CDR1 MDHEN and CDR2 SYDVKM. The CDR3 consists of 11 residues. The CDR3 DNA follows: TGTGCCAGCAGTTTACGTTACGAGCAGTACTTC. Protein: CASSLRYEQYF.

The chain carries TRBV2 and TRBJ2-1; 11 positions match TRBD1. V lost 6 bases to trimming and J lost 13 bases; unmatched junction nucleotides: 8. CDR1 is SNHLY and CDR2 is FYNNEI in the germline V gene. The length of the CDR3 is 13 residues. CDR3 DNA sequence: TGTGCCAGCAGCCGGGACAGGGGGGCCCTTCAGTTCTTC. It translates to CASSRDRGALQFF.

This rearrangement joins TRBV6-5 to TRBJ2-7; 8 bases fit TRBD1. J lost 2 bases, V lost 3 bases, and 6 bases had no gene match. The CDR3 runs 15 residues. The germline V gene has CDR1 MNHEY and CDR2 SVGAGI. CDR3 bases: TGTGCCAGCAGTTATTCGAGGACAGGGACCTACGAGCAGTACTTC. It is translated as CASSYSRTGTYEQYF.

The rearrangement joins TRBV5-1 to TRBJ2-5, with TRBD1 matching over 8 bases. The germline V gene encodes CDR1 SGHRS and CDR2 YFSETQ. The CDR3 runs to 15 residues. V shed 2 bases, J shed 5 bases, and the junction held 8 bases outside the gene matches. In nucleotides, the CDR3 is TGCGCCAGCAGCTTTTCCGGGACAGGAGGCGAGACCCAGTACTTC. Protein sequence: CASSFSGTGGETQYF.

The genes are TRBV10-3 and TRBJ1-2, with D possibly matching TRBD1 (6 bases). CDR3 length equals 14 residues. V was pared by 0 bases and J by 7 bases, with 12 bases between. In germline, CDR1 is ENHRY, CDR2 SYGVKD. CDR3 coding DNA: TGTGCCATCAGTGAGTCTCAGGGGATCGGTGGCTACACCTTC. Encoded protein: CAISESQGIGGYTF.

This sequence joins TRBV12-3 or TRBV12-4 and TRBJ2-2, with 9 bases fitting TRBD2. This CDR3 comprises 13 residues. Here the CDR3 DNA reads TGTAGTAGCGGGAGCGCGAACACCGGGGAGCTGTTTTTT. It translates to CSSGSANTGELFF.

This chain connects TRBV5-5 to TRBJ2-7; TRBD2 might be the D (5 bases). Trimming stripped 0 bases from V and 3 bases from J, with 13 bases between. From germline, CDR1 is SGHKS and CDR2 YYEKEE (reference sequence). The CDR3 totals 15 residues. The CDR3 sequence: CASSLGPAAGYEQYF. In DNA, the CDR3 is TGTGCCAGCAGCTTGGGGCCAGCCGCGGGCTACGAGCAGTACTTC.

This clone was seen more than once but under ten times. CDR3 amino acids: CASSPLGFEQFF. Written as DNA, the CDR3 is TGTGCCAGCAGCCCGCTAGGATTTGAGCAGTTCTTC. The chain combines TRBV27 with TRBJ2-1; D remains unclear. Between the trimmed V and J ends, which lost 6 bases and 9 bases, there was a span of 12 bases. In germline, CDR1 is MNHEY, CDR2 SMNVEV (reference sequence). The CDR3 runs 12 residues.

Ten or more counts support this clone. V gene TRBV7-9 combines with J gene TRBJ1-5, with 7 bases matching TRBD1. The germline gives CDR1 SEHNR, CDR2 FQNEAQ (reference sequence). The CDR3 has 15 amino acids. The J segment lost 4 bases and the V segment lost 2 bases, leaving 5 bases of the junction unmatched. CDR3 residues: CASSLQGGLNQPQHF. CDR3 DNA: TGTGCCAGCAGCTTACAGGGGGGCTTGAATCAGCCCCAGCATTTT.

The chain combines TRBV5-6 with TRBJ2-7, with D possibly matching TRBD2 (6 bases). The V gene's germline CDR1 is SGHDT and CDR2 YYEEEE. This CDR3 comprises 14 residues. V was shortened by 3 bases and J by 3 bases, with 13 bases between the two germline ends. This CDR3 reads CASSSWTTNYEQYF. The CDR3 coding sequence is TGTGCCAGCAGCTCCTGGACTACCAACTACGAGCAGTACTTC. The variable domain in full, with the rest retrieved from reference TRBV5-6 and TRBJ2-7, is DAGVTQSPTHLIKTRGQQVTLRCSPKSGHDTVSWYQQALGQGPQFIFQYYEEEERQRGNFPDRFSGHQFPNYSSELNVNALLLGDSALYLCASSSWTTNYEQYFGPGTRLTVT.

The gene calls are TRBV7-9 and TRBJ1-4, with D perhaps matching TRBD1 (5 bases). The CDR3 is 14 residues long. Between the trimmed V and J ends, which lost 8 bases and 8 bases, there was a span of 18 bases. The germline CDR1 and CDR2 sequences are SEHNR and FQNEAQ (reference sequence). CDR3 bases: TGTGCCAGCGGAAGGCCGGGGGACCGGGAAAAACTGTTTTTT. Protein: CASGRPGDREKLFF.

The chain recombines TRBV28 with TRBJ1-1, with TRBD1 as a possible D gene (5 bases). Trimming cost V 6 bases and J 0 bases, with 17 bases left between them. From germline, CDR1 is MDHEN and CDR2 SYDVKM. This CDR3 has 16 amino acids. This CDR3 reads CASRPRGRGMNTEAFF. In DNA, the CDR3 is TGTGCCAGCAGACCCCGGGGCCGCGGGATGAACACTGAAGCTTTCTTT.

The chain recombines TRBV10-3 with TRBJ1-5; no firm D call. This CDR3 comprises 13 residues. V lost 6 bases, J lost 4 bases, and 10 bases lay in between. CDR1 and CDR2 (germline): ENHRY, SYGVKD. The CDR3 loop is CAIRGELNQPQHF. Here the CDR3 DNA reads TGTGCCATCAGGGGAGAGCTAAATCAGCCCCAGCATTTT.

CDR3 sequence: CATSRDRQISGGYTF. Here the CDR3 DNA reads TGTGCCACCAGCAGAGATCGCCAGATCTCTGGTGGCTACACCTTC. The chain has TRBV15 and TRBJ1-2; the D is unclear. Trimming removed 0 bases at V and 7 bases at J, with 15 bases between. Germline CDR1 is LNHNV and CDR2 is YYDKDF (reference sequence). The CDR3 contains 15 residues.

This rearrangement joins TRBV14 to TRBJ2-7, with 8 bases fitting TRBD2. This CDR3 is built from 15 residues. Germline CDR1 reads SGHDN; CDR2 reads FVKESK. After removal of 1 base from V and 5 bases from J, the junction contained 7 bases not matched to a gene. CDR3 protein: CASSQGTSGYDEQYF. The CDR3 nucleotides are TGTGCCAGCAGCCAAGGAACTAGCGGTTATGACGAGCAGTACTTC.

CDR3 region: CASRSWAANTGELFF. As DNA, the CDR3 is TGTGCCAGCAGATCGTGGGCCGCGAACACCGGGGAGCTGTTTTTT. The chain uses TRBV3-1 (or the pseudogene TRBV3-2) and TRBJ2-2, with D unresolved. Germline V gene sequence: CDR1 LGHDT, CDR2 YNNKEL (reference sequence). The CDR3 length is 15 residues. Trimming stripped 6 bases from V and 0 bases from J, with 11 bases between.

The chain couples TRBV28 to TRBJ2-1; 7 bases line up with TRBD1. V lost 8 bases and J lost 0; bases outside the gene matches: 7. Germline V gene data show CDR1 as MDHEN and CDR2 as SYDVKM. The CDR3 covers 15 residues. The DNA for the CDR3 is TGTGCCAGCGGAAGGCCAGGGGGCTCCTACAATGAGCAGTTCTTC. Translating gives CASGRPGGSYNEQFF.

This rearrangement joins TRBV6-5 to TRBJ1-5, with D possibly matching TRBD1 (6 bases). CDR3 length: 15 amino acids. Germline loops: CDR1 MNHEY, CDR2 SVGAGI. The V end was cut by 6 bases, the J end by 5 bases, with 17 bases between. CDR3 residues: CASSPQGIGHQPQHF. As DNA, the CDR3 is TGTGCCAGCAGCCCACAGGGCATTGGGCATCAGCCCCAGCATTTT.

CDR3 nucleotides: TGCGCCAGTCGGACAGGGCCGAACACTGAAGCTTTCTTT. The encoded protein is CASRTGPNTEAFF. V usage is TRBV5-1 and J usage is TRBJ1-1; 8 nucleotides align to TRBD1. CDR1 is SGHRS and CDR2 is YFSETQ in the germline V gene. V was pared by 8 bases and J by 1 base, with 4 bases of the junction left unmatched. The CDR3 has 13 amino acids.